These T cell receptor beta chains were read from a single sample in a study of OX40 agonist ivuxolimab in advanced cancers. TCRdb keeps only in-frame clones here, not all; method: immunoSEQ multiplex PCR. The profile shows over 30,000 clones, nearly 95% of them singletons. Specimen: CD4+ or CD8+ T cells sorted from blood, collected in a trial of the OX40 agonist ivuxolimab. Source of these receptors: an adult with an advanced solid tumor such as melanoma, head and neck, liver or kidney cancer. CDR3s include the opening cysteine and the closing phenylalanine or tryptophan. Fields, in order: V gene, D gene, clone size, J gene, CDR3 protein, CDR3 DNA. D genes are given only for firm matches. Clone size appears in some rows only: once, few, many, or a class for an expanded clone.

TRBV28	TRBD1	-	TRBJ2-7	CASSSPGQGTYEQYF	TGTGCCAGCAGTTCTCCGGGACAGGGAACCTACGAGCAGTACTTC
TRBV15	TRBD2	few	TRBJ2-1	CATSSASGGATEQFF	TGTGCCACCTCGTCCGCTAGCGGGGGGGCTACTGAGCAGTTCTTC
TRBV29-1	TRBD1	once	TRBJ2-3	CSVVWAGGHTDTQYF	TGCAGCGTTGTATGGGCAGGGGGCCACACAGATACGCAGTATTTT
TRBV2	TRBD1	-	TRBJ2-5	CASSRDRDQETQYF	TGTGCCAGCAGCCGGGACAGGGACCAAGAGACCCAGTACTTC
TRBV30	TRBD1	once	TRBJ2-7	CAWSRGPPYEQYF	TGTGCCTGGAGTAGGGGGCCTCCCTACGAGCAGTACTTC
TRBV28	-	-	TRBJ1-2	CASSPSSLLRGGYTF	TGTGCCAGCAGTCCCTCTAGCCTGCTTCGGGGAGGCTACACCTTC
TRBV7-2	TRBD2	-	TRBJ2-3	CASSFGTSGNTQYF	TGTGCCAGCAGCTTCGGGACTAGCGGGAACACGCAGTATTTT
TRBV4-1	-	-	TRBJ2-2	CASSDTGTRNTGELFF	TGCGCCAGCAGCGATACCGGGACAAGGAACACCGGGGAGCTGTTTTTT
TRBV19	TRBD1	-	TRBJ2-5	CASSTTGGKETQYF	TGTGCCAGCTCCACGACAGGGGGGAAAGAGACCCAGTACTTC
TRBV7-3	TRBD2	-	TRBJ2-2	CASSTLAGGPGTGELFF	TGTGCCAGCAGCACTCTAGCGGGGGGGCCTGGCACCGGGGAGCTGTTTTTT
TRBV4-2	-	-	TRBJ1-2	CASSQATYGYTF	TGTGCCAGCAGCCAAGCCACCTATGGCTACACCTTC
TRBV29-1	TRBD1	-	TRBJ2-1	CSGAQGRDGNEQFF	TGCAGCGGGGCACAGGGGCGCGACGGCAATGAGCAGTTCTTC
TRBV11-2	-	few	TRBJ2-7	CASSHEYEQYF	TGTGCCAGCAGCCACGAGTACGAGCAGTACTTC
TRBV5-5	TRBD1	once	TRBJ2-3	CASSLGPDRGRDTQYF	TGTGCCAGCAGCTTGGGGCCTGACAGGGGAAGAGATACGCAGTATTTT
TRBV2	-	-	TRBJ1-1	CASSERAGSNTEAFF	TGTGCCAGCAGTGAAAGGGCAGGGAGCAACACTGAAGCTTTCTTT
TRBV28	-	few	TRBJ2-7	CASSFPDSVEQYF	TGTGCCAGCAGTTTCCCGGATTCTGTCGAGCAGTACTTC
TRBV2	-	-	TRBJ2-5	CASSGGATTVGETQYF	TGTGCCAGCAGTGGAGGGGCCACAACCGTTGGGGAGACCCAGTACTTC
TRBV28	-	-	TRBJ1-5	CASLNRVRNQPQHF	TGTGCCAGCCTAAACAGGGTGAGAAATCAGCCCCAGCATTTT
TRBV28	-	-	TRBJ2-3	CASSPPGGTDTQYF	TGTGCCAGCAGTCCCCCGGGGGGCACAGATACGCAGTATTTT
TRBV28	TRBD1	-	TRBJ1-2	CASSLASGGAHGYTF	TGTGCCAGCAGTTTGGCGTCAGGGGGCGCGCATGGCTACACCTTC
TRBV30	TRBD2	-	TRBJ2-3	CAWSGSGVGDTQYF	TGTGCCTGGAGTGGCAGCGGGGTAGGTGATACGCAGTATTTT
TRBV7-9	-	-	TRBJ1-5	CASSDTGLGNQPQHF	TGTGCCAGCAGCGACACAGGGTTAGGAAATCAGCCCCAGCATTTT
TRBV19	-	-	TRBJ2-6	CASSILGPGANVLTF	TGTGCCAGTAGTATCCTGGGACCTGGGGCCAACGTCCTGACTTTC
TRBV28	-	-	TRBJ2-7	CASSSGNDEQYF	TGTGCCAGCAGTTCGGGGAACGACGAGCAGTACTTC
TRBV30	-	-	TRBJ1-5	CAWSAPGGVGQPQHF	TGTGCCTGGAGTGCTCCGGGGGGGGTCGGTCAGCCCCAGCATTTT
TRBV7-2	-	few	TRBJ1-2	CASSLGYRVGTGYTF	TGTGCCAGCAGCTTAGGGTACAGGGTCGGGACTGGCTACACCTTC
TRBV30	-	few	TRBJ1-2	CAWSVGVSSYTF	TGTGCCTGGAGTGTCGGGGTTAGTAGCTACACCTTC
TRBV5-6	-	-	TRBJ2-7	CASSEDTSYEQYF	TGTGCCAGCAGCGAGGACACCTCCTACGAGCAGTACTTC
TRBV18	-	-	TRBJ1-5	CASSPYSAPQHF	TGTGCCAGCTCACCATATTCGGCGCCCCAGCATTTT
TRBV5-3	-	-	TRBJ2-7	CASSFTIDRTYEQYF	TGTGCCAGCAGCTTTACAATCGACAGGACCTACGAGCAGTACTTC
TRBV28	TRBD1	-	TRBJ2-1	CASSLSGGTYNEQFF	TGTGCCAGCAGTCTTTCAGGGGGCACCTACAATGAGCAGTTCTTC
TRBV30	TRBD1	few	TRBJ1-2	CAWARDRSFRRGYTF	TGTGCCTGGGCCCGGGACAGGTCTTTTCGTCGTGGCTACACCTTC
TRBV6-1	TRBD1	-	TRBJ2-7	CASRETGGLYEQYF	TGTGCCAGCAGGGAGACAGGGGGTCTCTACGAGCAGTACTTC